This TCR beta chain is from a study of T cells in Graves' hyperthyroidism and ophthalmopathy. Overall study: Initial diagnosis, before any treatment, was when peripheral blood was collected. Overall study findings and caveats: Clonotypes that were expanded in thyroid above 0.001 mostly appeared in blood too.

Regarding this clonotype: Its antigen is not identified.

Those patients with uncontrolled infection, other autoimmune disease, pregnancy or lactation were excluded. The authors obtained PBMCs from over 7.5 ml of fresh peripheral blood. RNA transcripts provided the source from which TCR beta CDR3 regions were amplified. First-round RT-PCR targeting the TCR CDR3 was performed with the HTBI primer set. MiXCR, run by TCRdb on the multiplex PCR reads, gives a single entry per CDR3 protein. The top ten clones hold around 4% of a sample with under 650,000 distinct CDR3 sequences, around 15% of them seen once. Germline CDR1 SGHRS, CDR2 YFSETQ. CDR3 length equals 12 residues. Trimming left V 3 bases short and J 4 bases short, with 6 bases between.

The chain carries TRBV5-1 and TRBJ2-3; D uncertain. This TCR was recovered from a woman aged 25 to 39 with Graves' hyperthyroidism. Sequencing was performed on blood. The CDR3 loop is CASSSEADTQYF. In DNA form, the CDR3 reads TGCGCCAGCAGCTCCGAGGCAGATACGCAGTATTTT.